The clone carrying this T cell receptor beta chain was recorded a few times. What it binds is not known. The CDR3 has 12 amino acids. V lost 1 base, J lost 11 bases, and 12 bases lay in between. Germline values: CDR1 SGDLS, CDR2 YYNGEE. The data originate from a study of CD8 T cells in ankylosing spondylitis. TCRdb itself ran the 5' RACE reads through MiXCR, one entry per CDR3 protein. The profile shows 150,000 to 250,000 distinct CDR3 sequences, 9.5% to 15% of them singletons. Whole-study results and caveats: Existing reports had already noted some motif variants in reactive arthritis synovial fluid and blood.

Sequences were obtained from blood, either unsorted or a sorted T cell fraction (not recorded which). The gene calls are TRBV9 and TRBJ1-1; TRBD1 might be the D (5 bases). The clonotype originates from a male donor with ankylosing spondylitis or in good health (not recorded which). The CDR3, as DNA: TGTGCCAGCAGCGTATGGTCCGGGGCGGCTTTCTTT. This gives the protein CASSVWSGAAFF.